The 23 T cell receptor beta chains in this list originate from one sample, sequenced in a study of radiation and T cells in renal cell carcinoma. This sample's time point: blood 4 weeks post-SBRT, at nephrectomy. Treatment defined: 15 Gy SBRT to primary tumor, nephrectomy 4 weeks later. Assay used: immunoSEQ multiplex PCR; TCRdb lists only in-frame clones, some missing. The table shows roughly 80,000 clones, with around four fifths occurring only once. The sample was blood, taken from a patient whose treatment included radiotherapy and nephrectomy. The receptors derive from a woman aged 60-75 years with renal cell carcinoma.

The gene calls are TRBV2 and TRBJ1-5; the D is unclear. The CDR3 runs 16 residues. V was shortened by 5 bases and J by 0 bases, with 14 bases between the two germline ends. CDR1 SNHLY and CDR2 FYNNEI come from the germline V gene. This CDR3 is CASSSLGEYSNQPQHF. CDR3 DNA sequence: TGTGCCAGCAGTTCCCTCGGAGAATATAGCAATCAGCCCCAGCATTTT.

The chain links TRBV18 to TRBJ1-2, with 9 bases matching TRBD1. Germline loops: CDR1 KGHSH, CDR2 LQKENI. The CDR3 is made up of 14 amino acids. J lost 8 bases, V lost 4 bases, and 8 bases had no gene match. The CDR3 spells CASSLGTGMRGYTF. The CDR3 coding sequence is TGTGCCAGCTCACTGGGGACAGGGATGAGGGGCTACACCTTC.

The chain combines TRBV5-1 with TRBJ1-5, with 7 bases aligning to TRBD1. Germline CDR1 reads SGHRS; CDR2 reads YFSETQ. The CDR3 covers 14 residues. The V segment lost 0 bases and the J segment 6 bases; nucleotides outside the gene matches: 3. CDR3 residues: CASSLDRGSQPQHF. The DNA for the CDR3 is TGCGCCAGCAGCTTGGACAGGGGCAGTCAGCCCCAGCATTTT.

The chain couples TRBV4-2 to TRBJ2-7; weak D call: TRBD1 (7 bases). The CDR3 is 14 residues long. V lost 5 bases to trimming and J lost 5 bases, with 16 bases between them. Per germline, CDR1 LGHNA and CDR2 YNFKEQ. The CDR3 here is CASSLGGGANEQYF. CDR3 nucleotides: TGTGCCAGCAGCTTAGGAGGGGGCGCCAACGAGCAGTACTTC.

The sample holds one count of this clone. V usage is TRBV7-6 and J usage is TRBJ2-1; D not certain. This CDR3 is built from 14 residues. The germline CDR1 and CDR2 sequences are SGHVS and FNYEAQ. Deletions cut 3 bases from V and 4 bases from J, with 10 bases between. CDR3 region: CASSLDGIYNEQFF. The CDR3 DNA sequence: TGTGCCAGCAGCTTGGACGGAATTTACAATGAGCAGTTCTTC.

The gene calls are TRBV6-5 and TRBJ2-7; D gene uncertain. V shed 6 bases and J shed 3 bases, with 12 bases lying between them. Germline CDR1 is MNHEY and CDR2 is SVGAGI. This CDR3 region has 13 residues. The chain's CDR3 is CASRNPNNYEQYF. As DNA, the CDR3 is TGTGCCAGCAGGAACCCTAATAACTACGAGCAGTACTTC.

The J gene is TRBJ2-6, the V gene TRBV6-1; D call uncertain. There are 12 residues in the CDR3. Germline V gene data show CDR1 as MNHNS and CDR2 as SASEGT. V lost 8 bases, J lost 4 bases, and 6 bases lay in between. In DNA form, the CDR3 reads TGTGCCAGCGGGTCCGGGGCCAACGTCCTGACTTTC. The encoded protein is CASGSGANVLTF.

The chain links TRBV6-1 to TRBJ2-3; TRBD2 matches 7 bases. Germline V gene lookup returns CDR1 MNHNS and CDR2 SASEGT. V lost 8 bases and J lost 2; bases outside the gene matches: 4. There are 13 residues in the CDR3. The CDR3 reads CASGLGHTDTQYF. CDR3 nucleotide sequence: TGTGCCAGCGGACTAGGCCACACAGATACGCAGTATTTT.

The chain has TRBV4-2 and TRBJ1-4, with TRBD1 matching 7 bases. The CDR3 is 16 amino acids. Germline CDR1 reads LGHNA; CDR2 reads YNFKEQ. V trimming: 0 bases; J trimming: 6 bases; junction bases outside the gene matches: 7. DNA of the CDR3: TGTGCCAGCAGCCAAGAACAGGGGAGGGAAGATGAAAAACTGTTTTTT. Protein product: CASSQEQGREDEKLFF.

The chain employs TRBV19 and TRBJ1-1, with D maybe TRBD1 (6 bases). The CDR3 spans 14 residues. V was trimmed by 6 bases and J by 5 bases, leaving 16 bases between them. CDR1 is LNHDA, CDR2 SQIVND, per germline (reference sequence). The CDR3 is CASSRDTGMTEAFF. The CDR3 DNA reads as TGTGCCAGTAGCCGGGACACCGGAATGACTGAAGCTTTCTTT.

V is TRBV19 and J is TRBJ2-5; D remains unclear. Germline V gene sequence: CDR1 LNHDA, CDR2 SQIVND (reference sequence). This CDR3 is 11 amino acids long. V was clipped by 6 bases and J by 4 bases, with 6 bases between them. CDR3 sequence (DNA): TGTGCCAGTAGCGACTTAGAGACCCAGTACTTC. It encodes CASSDLETQYF.

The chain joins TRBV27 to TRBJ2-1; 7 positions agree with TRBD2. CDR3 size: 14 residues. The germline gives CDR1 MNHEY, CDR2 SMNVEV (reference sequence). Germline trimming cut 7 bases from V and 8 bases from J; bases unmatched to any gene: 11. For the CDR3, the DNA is TGTGCCAGCAATCCGAGCGGGACGGGGCATGAGCAGTTCTTC. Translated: CASNPSGTGHEQFF.

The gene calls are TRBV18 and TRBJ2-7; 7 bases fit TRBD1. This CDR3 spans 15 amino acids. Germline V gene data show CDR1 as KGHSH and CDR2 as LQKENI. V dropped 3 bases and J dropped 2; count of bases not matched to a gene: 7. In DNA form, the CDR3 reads TGTGCCAGCTCACCTAGAAGACAGGGTACCTACGAGCAGTACTTC. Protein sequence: CASSPRRQGTYEQYF.

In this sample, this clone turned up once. CDR3 bases: TGTGCCAGCAGGCCCTCGGGTGCAGGATCCTATGGCTACACCTTC. Encoded protein: CASRPSGAGSYGYTF. The chain is built from TRBV2 and TRBJ1-2; no definite D call. Germline assignment: CDR1 SNHLY and CDR2 FYNNEI. CDR3 length: 15 residues. The V gene lost 6 bases and the J gene lost 4 bases, with 18 bases spanning the gap.

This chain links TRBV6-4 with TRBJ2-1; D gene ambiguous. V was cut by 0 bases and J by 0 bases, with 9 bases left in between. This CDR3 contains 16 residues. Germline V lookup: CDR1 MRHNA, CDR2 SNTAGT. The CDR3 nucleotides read TGTGCCAGCAGTGACTCGGGCGGAAGCTCCTACAATGAGCAGTTCTTC. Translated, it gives CASSDSGGSSYNEQFF.

CDR3 in amino acids: CASSDRYEQYF. The CDR3 region has the DNA TGTGCCAGCAGTGATAGGTACGAGCAGTACTTC. This chain links TRBV28 with TRBJ2-7; D is undetermined. The CDR3 sequence is 11 residues long. V lost 5 bases and J 4 bases, leaving 6 bases between the germline ends. Germline CDR1 reads MDHEN; CDR2 reads SYDVKM.

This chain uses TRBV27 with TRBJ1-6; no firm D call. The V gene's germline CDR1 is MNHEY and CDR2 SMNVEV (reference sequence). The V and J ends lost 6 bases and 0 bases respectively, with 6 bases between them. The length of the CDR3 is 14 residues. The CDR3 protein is CASSESSYNSPLHF. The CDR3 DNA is TGTGCCAGCAGCGAGAGCTCCTATAATTCACCCCTCCACTTT.

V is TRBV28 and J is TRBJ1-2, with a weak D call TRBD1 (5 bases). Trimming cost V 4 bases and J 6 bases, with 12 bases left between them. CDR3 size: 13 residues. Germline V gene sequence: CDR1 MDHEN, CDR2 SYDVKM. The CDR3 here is CASSSGWGNGYTF. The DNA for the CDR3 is TGTGCCAGCAGTTCCGGTTGGGGGAATGGCTACACCTTC.

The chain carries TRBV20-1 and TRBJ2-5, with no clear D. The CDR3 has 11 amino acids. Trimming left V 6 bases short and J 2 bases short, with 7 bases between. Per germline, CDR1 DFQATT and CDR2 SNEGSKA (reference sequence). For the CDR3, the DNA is TGCAGTGCCAGCATACAAGAGACCCAGTACTTC. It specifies CSASIQETQYF.

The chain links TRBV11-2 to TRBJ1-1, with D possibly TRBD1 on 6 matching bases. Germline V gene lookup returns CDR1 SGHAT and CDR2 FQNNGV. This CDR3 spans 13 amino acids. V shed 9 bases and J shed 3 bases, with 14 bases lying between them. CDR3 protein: CASWGPAHTEAFF. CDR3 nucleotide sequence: TGTGCCAGTTGGGGGCCGGCGCACACTGAAGCTTTCTTT.

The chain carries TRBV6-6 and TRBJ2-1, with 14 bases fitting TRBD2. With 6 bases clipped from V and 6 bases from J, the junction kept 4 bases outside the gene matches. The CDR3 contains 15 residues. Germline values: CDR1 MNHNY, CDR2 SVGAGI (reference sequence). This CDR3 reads CASSLGTSGGNEQFF. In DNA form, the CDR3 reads TGTGCCAGCAGCCTTGGGACTAGCGGGGGCAATGAGCAGTTCTTC.

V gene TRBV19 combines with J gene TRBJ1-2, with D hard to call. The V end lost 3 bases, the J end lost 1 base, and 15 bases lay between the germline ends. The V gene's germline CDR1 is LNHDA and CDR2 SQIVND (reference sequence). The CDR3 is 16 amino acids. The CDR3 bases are TGTGCCAGTAGTATGGCCCAGAGGGAGTTTAACTATGGCTACACCTTC. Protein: CASSMAQREFNYGYTF.

The CDR3, as DNA: TGTGCCAGCAGCATGACCTTTCCGGGACTAGCGGGAGGCAACAATGAGCAGTTCTTC. It is translated as CASSMTFPGLAGGNNEQFF. V is TRBV5-4 and J is TRBJ2-1; 15 bases agree with TRBD2. The ends lost 4 bases at V and 5 bases at J; junction bases unmatched: 13. Per the germline V gene, CDR1 is SGHNT and CDR2 is YYREEE (reference sequence). The CDR3 is 19 amino acids.